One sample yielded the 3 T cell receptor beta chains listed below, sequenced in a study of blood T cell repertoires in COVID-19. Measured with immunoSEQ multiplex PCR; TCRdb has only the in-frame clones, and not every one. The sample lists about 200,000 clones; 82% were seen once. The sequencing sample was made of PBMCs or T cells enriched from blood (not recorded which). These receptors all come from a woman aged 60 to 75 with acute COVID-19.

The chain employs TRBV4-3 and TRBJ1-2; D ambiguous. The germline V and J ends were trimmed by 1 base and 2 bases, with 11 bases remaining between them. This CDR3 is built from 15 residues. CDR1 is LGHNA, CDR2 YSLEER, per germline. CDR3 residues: CASSQVIHQNYGYTF. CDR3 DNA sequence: TGCGCCAGCAGCCAAGTCATCCACCAGAACTATGGCTACACCTTC.

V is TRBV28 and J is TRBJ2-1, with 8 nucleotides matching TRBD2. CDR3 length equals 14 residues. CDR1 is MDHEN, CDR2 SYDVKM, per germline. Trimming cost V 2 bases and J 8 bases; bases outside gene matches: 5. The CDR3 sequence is CASSLPGGADEQFF. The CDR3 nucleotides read TGTGCCAGCAGTTTACCCGGGGGGGCAGATGAGCAGTTCTTC.

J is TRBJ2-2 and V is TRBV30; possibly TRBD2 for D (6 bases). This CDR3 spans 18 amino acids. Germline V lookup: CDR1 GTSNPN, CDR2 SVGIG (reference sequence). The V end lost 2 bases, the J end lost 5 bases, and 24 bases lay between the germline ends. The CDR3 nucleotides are TGTGCCTGGAGTCGGAGCATTGCATCGGGAGCGTTGACCGGGGAGCTGTTTTTT. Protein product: CAWSRSIASGALTGELFF.